Included here is one T cell receptor (beta chain) sequence, with context. Its target is not known. Presence of unique molecular identifiers characterized the TCR beta cDNA libraries. TCRdb processed the PCR reads anew with MiXCR; each CDR3 protein has one entry. Among approximately 400,000 distinct CDR3 sequences, about a third were seen once, and the ten largest hold around an eighth. This sample was included in a study of post-analysis software for immune sequencing data. At the level of the study: Recorded disease courses covered relapsing-remitting, secondary progressive and progressive-relapsing multiple sclerosis. Some patients had no subtype annotation.

Looked up from germline, CDR1 is MDHEN and CDR2 is SYDVKM. The CDR3 contains 11 residues. Trimming stripped 4 bases from V and 11 bases from J, with 11 bases between. The study, taken as a whole, reports: Four or five TRBV segments, TRBV5-6, TRBV5-1 and TRBV20-1 among them, were found more frequent in patients than controls. Multiple sclerosis patients showed significantly lower normalized Chao1 diversity than controls did.

The sample comprised blood. V is TRBV28 and J is TRBJ2-5; no clear D gene. The clonotype comes from a girl aged 10-17 years with multiple sclerosis. CDR3 residues: CASSSIERQYF. Written as DNA, the CDR3 is TGTGCCAGCAGTTCTATAGAGAGGCAGTACTTC.